A single sample is the source of the 2 T cell receptor beta chains below, sequenced in a study of T cells after yellow fever vaccination. TCRdb re-analysed the 5' RACE reads in MiXCR, keeping a single row per CDR3 protein. The sample has around 360,000 distinct CDR3 sequences; roughly 12% are singletons. Sequenced here: PBMCs, sampled on the day of the first yellow fever vaccination. Receptors originate from a man aged 18 to 29 who received the YFV17D yellow fever vaccine.

This chain connects TRBV16 to TRBJ1-3, with D uncertain. The CDR3 is made up of 13 amino acids. V was clipped by 4 bases and J by 4 bases, with 8 bases between them. Germline V gene lookup returns CDR1 KGHSY and CDR2 FQNENV. CDR3 sequence (DNA): TGTGCCAGCAGCCCACCACGGGGAAACACCATATATTTT. As protein: CASSPPRGNTIYF.

The chain is built from TRBV15 and TRBJ2-5; D may be TRBD2 (7 bases). V was shortened by 1 base and J by 4 bases, with 16 bases between the two germline ends. The length of the CDR3 is 16 residues. Germline CDR1 LNHNV, CDR2 YYDKDF (reference sequence). The DNA of the CDR3 is TGTGCCACCAGCAGAGGGTCGGTGGGGGGGCGAGAGACCCAGTACTTC. This sequence encodes CATSRGSVGGRETQYF.